This TCR beta chain was observed in a study of OX40 agonist ivuxolimab in advanced cancers. Study background: Three patients, one with hepatocellular carcinoma and two with cutaneous melanoma, responded partially. Whole-study findings and limits: A proportion of nonresponders additionally exhibited low normalized T-cell clonal expansion. At 0.1 to 3.0 mg/kg, CD4+ and CD8+ blood T cells expanded clonally by week 6.

As concerns this clone: The antigen remains unidentified.

Germline assignment: CDR1 SGDLS and CDR2 YYNGEE. V was clipped by 4 bases and J by 8 bases, with 16 bases between them. The CDR3 extends over 14 amino acids. Data came from immunoSEQ multiplex PCR; TCRdb stores just in-frame clones and leaves some out. This sample yields 45,000 or so clones, of which approximately 91% are seen a single time; under 20% belongs to the top ten. V usage is TRBV9 and J usage is TRBJ2-1; D is possibly TRBD2 (6 bases). The specimen comprised CD4+ or CD8+ T cells sorted from blood, sampled in a trial of the OX40 agonist ivuxolimab. This sequence was found in an adult with an advanced solid tumor such as melanoma, head and neck, liver or kidney cancer. This CDR3 reads CASSRPGLIDEQFF. The CDR3, as DNA: TGTGCCAGCAGCCGCCCGGGACTCATCGATGAGCAGTTCTTC.